These 10 T cell receptor beta chains were all obtained from the same sample, sequenced in a study of T cell repertoires in cytomegalovirus infection. TCRdb reanalysed the reads using MiXCR and keeps one entry per CDR3 protein. The repertoire has about 740,000 distinct CDR3 sequences, less than 40% of them found once; the top ten carry 2.8%. The sample was PBMCs. The receptors were sampled from a human donor in good health (CMV status not recorded). Some clones in this sample may be carry-over from other donors' samples.

The rearrangement uses TRBV6-2 or TRBV6-3 and TRBJ1-4; D not resolved. The CDR3 runs to 13 residues. Looked up from germline, CDR1 is MNHEY and CDR2 is SVGEGT. V was shortened by 9 bases and J by 0 bases, with 8 bases between the two germline ends. The CDR3 sequence: CASRAATNEKLFF. The CDR3 DNA sequence: TGTGCCAGTCGGGCTGCAACTAATGAAAAACTGTTTTTT.

A few counts support this clonotype. J is TRBJ1-1 and V is TRBV14; D remains ambiguous. The CDR3 consists of 13 residues. Looked up from germline, CDR1 is SGHDN and CDR2 is FVKESK. V was cut by 4 bases and J by 10 bases, with 16 bases left in between. The DNA for the CDR3 is TGTGCCAGCAGCCCGAATCGGAAGGGTCCAGCTTTCTTT. Translated: CASSPNRKGPAFF.

The chain uses TRBV7-6 and TRBJ2-7; 8 bases are a match to TRBD2. CDR1 is SGHVS, CDR2 FNYEAQ, per germline. The CDR3 contains 15 residues. V trimming: 3 bases; J trimming: 0 bases; junction bases outside the gene matches: 4. The CDR3 nucleotides read TGTGCCAGCAGCTTTGTCGGGACTAGCTCCTACGAGCAGTACTTC. It specifies CASSFVGTSSYEQYF.

This clonotype was picked up a small number of times. This chain uses TRBV6-1 with TRBJ1-3; D gene unclear. The CDR3 spans 13 residues. Germline CDR1 reads MNHNS; CDR2 reads SASEGT. V was trimmed by 6 bases and J by 0 bases, leaving 6 bases between them. The CDR3 spells CASRRVSGNTIYF. Written as DNA, the CDR3 is TGTGCCAGCAGGAGAGTCTCTGGAAACACCATATATTTT.

This clonotype was detected a few times. This chain joins TRBV28 and TRBJ1-4; a possible D gene is TRBD1 (5 bases). The CDR3 spans 17 residues. V lost 6 bases to trimming and J lost 3 bases, with 20 bases between them. The germline V gene encodes CDR1 MDHEN and CDR2 SYDVKM. The CDR3: CASSPLRGAGPNEKLFF. In DNA form, the CDR3 reads TGTGCCAGCAGCCCCTTGCGGGGCGCGGGACCTAATGAAAAACTGTTTTTT. Full variable domain (rest looked up from reference TRBV28 and TRBJ1-4): DVKVTQSSRYLVKRTGEKVFLECVQDMDHENMFWYRQDPGLGLRLIYFSYDVKMKEKGDIPEGYSVSREKKERFSLILESASTNQTSMYLCASSPLRGAGPNEKLFFGSGTQLSVL.

By frequency in the sample, this clonotype is medium-sized. J is TRBJ2-7 and V is TRBV7-2; 8 bases are shared with TRBD1. After removal of 3 bases from V and 6 bases from J, the junction contained 7 bases not matched to a gene. CDR3 size: 14 residues. The V gene's germline CDR1 is SGHTA and CDR2 FQGNSA. CDR3 DNA sequence: TGTGCCAGCAGCTTGGACAGGGTCACAGGCGAGCAGTACTTC. This codes for CASSLDRVTGEQYF.

Notes on this clonotype: The conserved phenylalanine or tryptophan is not found at the CDR3 terminus, so this likely reflects a read error. This sequence joins TRBV7-2 and TRBJ2-1, with TRBD2 matching over 9 bases. The germline gives CDR1 SGHTA, CDR2 FQGNSA. This CDR3 is built from 16 residues. The J segment lost 5 bases and the V segment lost 8 bases, leaving 13 bases of the junction unmatched. Written as DNA, the CDR3 is TGTGCCAGCCAAAAGGGTGTAGCGGGAGTCCACAATGAGCAGTTCTCC. It encodes CASQKGVAGVHNEQFS.

This clonotype showed up just a few times. The chain couples TRBV5-1 to TRBJ1-2; 8 bases fit TRBD1. Germline V gene lookup returns CDR1 SGHRS and CDR2 YFSETQ. This CDR3 has 20 amino acids. V shed 1 base, J shed 1 base, and the junction held 18 bases outside the gene matches. For the CDR3, the DNA is TGCGCCAGCAGCTTGACATCCTCCGCGACAGGGGCCTCTCTTAACTATGGCTACACCTTC. Translating gives CASSLTSSATGASLNYGYTF.

In this sample, this clonotype turned up many times. The chain is built from TRBV7-2 and TRBJ1-1; D gene unclear. Germline-derived CDR1 and CDR2 are SGHTA and FQGNSA. Trimming took 5 bases from V and 1 from J, leaving 17 bases between them. The CDR3 runs to 16 residues. CDR3 sequence (DNA): TGTGCCAGCAGCCCCCGTCAGGTGTCGGGGAACACTGAAGCTTTCTTT. Translation gives CASSPRQVSGNTEAFF.

This clonotype occurred many times. The chain links TRBV7-2 to TRBJ2-3; 8 positions match TRBD2. Germline trimming cut 6 bases from V and 1 base from J; bases unmatched to any gene: 6. The germline gives CDR1 SGHTA, CDR2 FQGNSA. There are 15 residues in the CDR3. The DNA for the CDR3 is TGTGCCAGCAGACCAGGACTAGCAGGCACAGATACGCAGTATTTT. It translates to CASRPGLAGTDTQYF.